This entry lists 6 T cell receptor beta chains sequenced from one sample in a study of blood T cells in healthy people across ages (dated by TCRdb to between 2015 and 2016). To prepare the library, 5' RACE was applied. Reads for this sample came from an Illumina HiSeq 2500. A second roughly 7 to 11 cycle PCR used a sample-barcoded 5' primer and a J-beta primer mix. In TCRdb, the public reads were trimmed at Q25 with fastp and aligned with MiXCR, with productive beta chains retained. Identical CDR3 protein sequences are pooled into one entry, listed with their most common genes and DNA. This sample is represented by around 1.5 million distinct CDR3 sequences; roughly 40% of them were singletons. Jointly, the top ten make up 7% to 9% of the sample. Material: blood. These receptors came from a woman under 30 in good health.

The V call is TRBV12-3 or TRBV12-4, the J call TRBJ2-1, with TRBD1 matching 9 bases. V trimming: 4 bases; J trimming: 3 bases; junction bases outside the gene matches: 7. This CDR3 has 16 residues. This chain's CDR3 is CASSYYRDRDYNEQFF. CDR3 nucleotide sequence: TGTGCCAGCAGTTACTACCGGGACAGGGACTACAATGAGCAGTTCTTC.

The chain combines TRBV3-1 with TRBJ2-1; 9 positions match TRBD2. Germline V gene sequence: CDR1 LGHDT, CDR2 YNNKEL (reference sequence). V trimming: 1 base; J trimming: 14 bases; junction bases outside the gene matches: 3. The CDR3 runs to 12 residues. The CDR3 DNA is TGTGCCAGCAGCCAAGGCGGGAGGGGAGAGTTCTTC. This sequence encodes CASSQGGRGEFF.

With regard to this clonotype: At one of its ends the junction is not consistent with the germline gene, which may arise from a read error. V gene TRBV10-3 combines with J gene TRBJ2-3, with no clear D. CDR1 ENHRY and CDR2 SYGVKD come from the germline V gene. The CDR3 contains 11 residues. CDR3 protein: CAVSVSDTQYF. The CDR3 DNA reads TGTGCCGTCAGTGTTTCGGATACGCAGTATTTT.

This sequence joins TRBV12-3 or TRBV12-4 and TRBJ2-7; TRBD1 is a possible D gene (6 bases). The V and J ends lost 5 bases and 3 bases respectively, with 11 bases between them. The CDR3 covers 13 residues. The CDR3 nucleotides are TGTGCCAGCAGTACTGACAGGTTCTACGAGCAGTACTTC. This encodes CASSTDRFYEQYF.

DNA for the CDR3: TGCAGTGCTAGAGATCGACAGACGCCGACCACCATATATTTT. This translates into CSARDRQTPTTIYF. This chain connects TRBV20-1 to TRBJ1-3; a weak D match, TRBD1 (5 bases). V gave up 0 bases and J gave up 9 bases, with 15 bases separating them. CDR3 length: 14 residues. From germline, CDR1 is DFQATT and CDR2 SNEGSKA (reference sequence).

The sample holds many counts of this clonotype. V usage is TRBV6-5 and J usage is TRBJ1-5, with 7 bases matching TRBD1. The CDR3 totals 16 residues. Germline trimming cut 5 bases from V and 2 bases from J; bases unmatched to any gene: 9. CDR1 MNHEY and CDR2 SVGAGI come from the germline V gene. CDR3 DNA: TGTGCCAGCAGTCCAAGGGGGCCGAATGGCAATCAGCCCCAGCATTTT. Encoded protein: CASSPRGPNGNQPQHF.